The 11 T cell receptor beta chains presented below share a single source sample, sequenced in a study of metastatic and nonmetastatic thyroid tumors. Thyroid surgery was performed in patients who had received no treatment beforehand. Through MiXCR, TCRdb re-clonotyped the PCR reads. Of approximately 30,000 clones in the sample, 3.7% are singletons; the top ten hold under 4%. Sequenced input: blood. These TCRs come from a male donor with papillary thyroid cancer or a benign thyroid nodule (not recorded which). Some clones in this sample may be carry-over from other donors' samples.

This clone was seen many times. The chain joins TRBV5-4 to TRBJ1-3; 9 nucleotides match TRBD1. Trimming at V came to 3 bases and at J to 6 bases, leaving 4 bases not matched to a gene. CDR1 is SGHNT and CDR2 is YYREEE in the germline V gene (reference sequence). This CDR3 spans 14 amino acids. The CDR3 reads CASSSRTGENTIYF. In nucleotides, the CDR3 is TGTGCCAGCAGCTCCCGGACAGGGGAAAACACCATATATTTT.

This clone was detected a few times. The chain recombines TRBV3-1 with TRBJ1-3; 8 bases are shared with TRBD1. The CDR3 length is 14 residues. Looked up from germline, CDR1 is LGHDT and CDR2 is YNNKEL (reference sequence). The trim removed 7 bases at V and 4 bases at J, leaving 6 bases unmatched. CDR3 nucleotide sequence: TGTGCCAGCATGGACAGGGCCGGAGGAAACACCATATATTTT. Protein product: CASMDRAGGNTIYF.

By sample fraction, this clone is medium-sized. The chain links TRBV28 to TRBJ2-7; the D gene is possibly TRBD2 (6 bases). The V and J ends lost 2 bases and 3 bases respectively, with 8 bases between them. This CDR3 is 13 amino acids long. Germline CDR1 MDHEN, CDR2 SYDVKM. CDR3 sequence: CASSLGGNYEQYF. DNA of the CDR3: TGTGCCAGCAGTTTAGGAGGGAACTACGAGCAGTACTTC.

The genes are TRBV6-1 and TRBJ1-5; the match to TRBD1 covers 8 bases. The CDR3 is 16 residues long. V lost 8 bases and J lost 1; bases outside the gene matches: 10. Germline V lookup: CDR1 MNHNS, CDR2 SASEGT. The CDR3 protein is CASRRAGGVSNQPQHF. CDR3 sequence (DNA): TGTGCCAGCCGGAGGGCAGGGGGCGTGAGCAATCAGCCCCAGCATTTT.

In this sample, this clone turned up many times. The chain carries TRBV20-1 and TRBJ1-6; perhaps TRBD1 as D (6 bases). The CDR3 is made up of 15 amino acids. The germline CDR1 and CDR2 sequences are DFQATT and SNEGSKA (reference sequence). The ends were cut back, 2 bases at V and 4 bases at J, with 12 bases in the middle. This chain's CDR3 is CSARRQEPYNSPLHF. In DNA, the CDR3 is TGCAGTGCTAGACGACAGGAACCTTATAATTCACCCCTCCACTTT.

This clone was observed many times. CDR3 region: CASTKRTVNTEAFF. CDR3 sequence (DNA): TGTGCCAGCACAAAACGGACGGTGAACACTGAAGCTTTCTTT. The chain recombines TRBV5-4 with TRBJ1-1; D not resolved. The CDR3 length is 14 residues. V lost 6 bases to trimming and J lost 0 bases, with 12 bases between them. Germline CDR1 is SGHNT and CDR2 is YYREEE (reference sequence).

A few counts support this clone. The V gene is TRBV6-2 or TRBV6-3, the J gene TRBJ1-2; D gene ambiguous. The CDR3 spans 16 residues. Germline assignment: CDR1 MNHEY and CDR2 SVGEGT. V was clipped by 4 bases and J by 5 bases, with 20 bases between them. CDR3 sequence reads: CASSSIQVGPVYGYTF. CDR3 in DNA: TGTGCCAGCAGTTCGATTCAAGTAGGGCCCGTTTATGGCTACACCTTC.

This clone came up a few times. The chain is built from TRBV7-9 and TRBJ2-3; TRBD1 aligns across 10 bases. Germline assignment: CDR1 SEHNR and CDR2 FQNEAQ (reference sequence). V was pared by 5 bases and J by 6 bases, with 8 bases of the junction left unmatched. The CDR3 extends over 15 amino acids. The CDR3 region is CASSPGQGNGDTQYF. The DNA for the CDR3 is TGTGCCAGCAGCCCGGGACAGGGGAACGGCGATACGCAGTATTTT.

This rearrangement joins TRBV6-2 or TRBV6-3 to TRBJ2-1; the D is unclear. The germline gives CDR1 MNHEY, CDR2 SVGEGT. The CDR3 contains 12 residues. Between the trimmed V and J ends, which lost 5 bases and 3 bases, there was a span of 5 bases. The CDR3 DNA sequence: TGTGCCAGCAGTCCAGTCTACAATGAGCAGTTCTTC. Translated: CASSPVYNEQFF.

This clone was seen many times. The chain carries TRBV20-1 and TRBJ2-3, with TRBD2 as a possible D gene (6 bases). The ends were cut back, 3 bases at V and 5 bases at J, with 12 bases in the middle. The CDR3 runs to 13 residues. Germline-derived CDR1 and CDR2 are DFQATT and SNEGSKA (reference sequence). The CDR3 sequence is CSASGSSGDTQYF. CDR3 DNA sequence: TGCAGTGCTAGCGGGAGTTCGGGAGATACGCAGTATTTT.

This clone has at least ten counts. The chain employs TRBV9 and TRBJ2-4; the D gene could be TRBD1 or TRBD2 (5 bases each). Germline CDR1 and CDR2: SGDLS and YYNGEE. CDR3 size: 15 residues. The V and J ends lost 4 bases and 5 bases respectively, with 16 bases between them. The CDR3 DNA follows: TGTGCCAGCAGCTCCCGAGGGGACCAAGAAAACATTCAGTACTTC. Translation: CASSSRGDQENIQYF.